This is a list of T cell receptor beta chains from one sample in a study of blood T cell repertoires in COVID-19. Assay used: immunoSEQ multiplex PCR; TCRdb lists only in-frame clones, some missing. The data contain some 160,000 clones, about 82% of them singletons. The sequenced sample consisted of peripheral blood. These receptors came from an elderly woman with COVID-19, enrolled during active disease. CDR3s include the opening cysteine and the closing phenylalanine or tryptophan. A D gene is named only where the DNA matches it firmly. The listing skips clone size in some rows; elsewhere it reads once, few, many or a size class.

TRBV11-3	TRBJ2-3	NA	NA	CASSLGGVAESTDTQYF	TGTGCCAGCAGCTTAGGAGGAGTAGCGGAAAGCACAGATACGCAGTATTTT
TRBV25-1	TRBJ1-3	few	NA	CASSPAGSGNTIYF	TGTGCCAGCAGTCCCGCGGGGTCTGGAAACACCATATATTTT
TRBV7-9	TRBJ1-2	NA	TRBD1	CASSVGQNGYTF	TGTGCCAGCAGCGTGGGACAGAATGGCTACACCTTC
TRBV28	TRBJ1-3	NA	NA	CASSRDRDLSGNTIYF	TGTGCCAGCAGCCGAGACAGAGATCTCTCTGGAAACACCATATATTTT
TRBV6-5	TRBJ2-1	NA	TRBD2	CASSLSGGAGYEQFF	TGTGCCAGCAGTCTAAGCGGGGGGGCTGGATATGAGCAGTTCTTC
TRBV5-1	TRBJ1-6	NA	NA	CASSLGTIYNSPLHF	TGCGCCAGCAGCTTGGGGACAATCTATAATTCACCCCTCCACTTT
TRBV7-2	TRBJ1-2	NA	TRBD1	CASSAGQGGIYGYTF	TGTGCCAGCAGCGCCGGACAGGGAGGGATCTATGGCTACACCTTC
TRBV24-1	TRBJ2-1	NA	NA	CATQGTAEGNEQFF	TGTGCCACACAGGGGACAGCGGAGGGTAATGAGCAGTTCTTC
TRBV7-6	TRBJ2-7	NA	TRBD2	CASSREGTSGYEQYF	TGTGCCAGCAGCCGGGAGGGGACTAGCGGCTACGAGCAGTACTTC
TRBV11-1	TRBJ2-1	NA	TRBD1	CASSLLYGQVEQFF	TGTGCCAGCAGCTTACTATACGGACAGGTCGAACAGTTCTTC
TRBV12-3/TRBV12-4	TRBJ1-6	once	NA	CASSLTGPLHF	TGTGCCAGCAGTTTAACGGGACCCCTCCACTTT
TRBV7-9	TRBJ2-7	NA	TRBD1	CASSLTGTGYEQYF	TGTGCCAGCAGCTTAACAGGGACAGGGTACGAGCAGTACTTC
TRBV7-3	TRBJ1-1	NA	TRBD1	CASSSTTGATEAFF	TGTGCCAGCAGCTCCACTACAGGGGCCACTGAAGCTTTCTTT